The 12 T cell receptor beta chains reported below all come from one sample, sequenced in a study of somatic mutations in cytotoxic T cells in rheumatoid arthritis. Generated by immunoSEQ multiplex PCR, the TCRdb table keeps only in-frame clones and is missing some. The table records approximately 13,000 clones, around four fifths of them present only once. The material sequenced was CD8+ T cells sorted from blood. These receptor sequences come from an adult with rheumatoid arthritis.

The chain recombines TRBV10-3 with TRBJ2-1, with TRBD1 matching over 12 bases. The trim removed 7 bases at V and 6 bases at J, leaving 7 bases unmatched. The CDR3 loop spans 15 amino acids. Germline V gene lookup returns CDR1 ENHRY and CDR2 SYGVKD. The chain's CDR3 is CAINNGDRGPNEQFF. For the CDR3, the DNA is TGTGCCATCAATAATGGGGACAGGGGGCCCAATGAGCAGTTCTTC.

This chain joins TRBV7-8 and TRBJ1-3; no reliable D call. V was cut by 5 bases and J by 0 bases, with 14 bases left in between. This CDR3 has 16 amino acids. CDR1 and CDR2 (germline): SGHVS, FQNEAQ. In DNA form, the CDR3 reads TGTGCCAGCAGCCCAACCTGGCTTGTCTCTGGAAACACCATATATTTT. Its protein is CASSPTWLVSGNTIYF.

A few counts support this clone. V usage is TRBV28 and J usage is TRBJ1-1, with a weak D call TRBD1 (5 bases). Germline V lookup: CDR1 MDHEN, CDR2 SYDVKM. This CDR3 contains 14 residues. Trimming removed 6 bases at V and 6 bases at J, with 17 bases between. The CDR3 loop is CASSDIGGGAEAFF. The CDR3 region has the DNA TGTGCCAGCAGCGATATAGGAGGAGGGGCTGAAGCTTTCTTT.

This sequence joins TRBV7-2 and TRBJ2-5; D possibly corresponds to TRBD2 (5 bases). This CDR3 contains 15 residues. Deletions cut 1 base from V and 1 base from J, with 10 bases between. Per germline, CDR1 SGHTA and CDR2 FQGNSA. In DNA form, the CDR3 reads TGTGCCAGCAGCTTAGGGTCTCGGGGCCAAGAGACCCAGTACTTC. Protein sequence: CASSLGSRGQETQYF.

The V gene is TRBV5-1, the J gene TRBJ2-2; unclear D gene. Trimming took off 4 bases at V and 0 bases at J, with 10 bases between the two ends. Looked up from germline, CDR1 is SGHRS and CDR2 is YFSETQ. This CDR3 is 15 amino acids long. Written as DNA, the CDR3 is TGCGCCAGCAGCGTGGGTCGGGCGAACACCGGGGAGCTGTTTTTT. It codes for CASSVGRANTGELFF.

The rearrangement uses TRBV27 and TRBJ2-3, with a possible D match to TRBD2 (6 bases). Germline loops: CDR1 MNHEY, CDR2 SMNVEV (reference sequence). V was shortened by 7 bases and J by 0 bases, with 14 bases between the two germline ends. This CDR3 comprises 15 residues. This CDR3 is CASTTRDSSTDTQYF. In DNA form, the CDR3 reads TGTGCCAGCACCACCAGGGACTCTAGCACAGATACGCAGTATTTT.

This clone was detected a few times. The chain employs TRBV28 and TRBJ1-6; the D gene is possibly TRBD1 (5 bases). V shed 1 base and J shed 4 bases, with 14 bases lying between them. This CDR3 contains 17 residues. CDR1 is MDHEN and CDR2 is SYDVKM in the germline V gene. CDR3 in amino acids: CASSLSGGGGYNSPLHF. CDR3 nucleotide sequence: TGTGCCAGCAGTTTATCCGGCGGTGGGGGATATAATTCACCCCTCCACTTT.

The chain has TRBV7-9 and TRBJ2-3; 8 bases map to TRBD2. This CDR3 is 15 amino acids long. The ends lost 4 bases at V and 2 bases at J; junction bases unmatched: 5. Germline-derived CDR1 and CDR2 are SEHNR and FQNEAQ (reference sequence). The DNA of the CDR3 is TGTGCCAGCAGCTCCGGGAGGGGAATCACAGATACGCAGTATTTT. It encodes CASSSGRGITDTQYF.

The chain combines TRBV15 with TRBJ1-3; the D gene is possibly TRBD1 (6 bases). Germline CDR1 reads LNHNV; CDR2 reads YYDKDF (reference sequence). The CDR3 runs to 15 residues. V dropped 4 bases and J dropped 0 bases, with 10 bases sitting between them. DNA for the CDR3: TGTGCCACCAGCACGGACAGAGGCTCTGGAAACACCATATATTTT. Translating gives CATSTDRGSGNTIYF. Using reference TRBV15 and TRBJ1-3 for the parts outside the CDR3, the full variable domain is DAMVIQNPRYQVTQFGKPVTLSCSQTLNHNVMYWYQQKSSQAPKLLFHYYDKDFNNEADTPDNFQSRRPNTSFCFLDIRSPGLGDTAMYLCATSTDRGSGNTIYFGEGSWLTVV.

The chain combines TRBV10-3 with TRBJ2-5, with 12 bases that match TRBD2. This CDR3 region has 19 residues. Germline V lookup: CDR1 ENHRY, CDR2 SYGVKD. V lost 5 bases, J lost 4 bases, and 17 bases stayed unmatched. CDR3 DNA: TGTGCCATCAGTTGGCGACAGGTCGGGACTAGCGGGCCTCTAGAGACCCAGTACTTC. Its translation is CAISWRQVGTSGPLETQYF.

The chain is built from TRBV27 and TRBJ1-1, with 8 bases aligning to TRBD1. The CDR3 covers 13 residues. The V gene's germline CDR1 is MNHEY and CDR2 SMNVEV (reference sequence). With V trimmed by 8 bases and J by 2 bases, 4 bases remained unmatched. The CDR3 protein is CASVDRGNTEAFF. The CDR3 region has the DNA TGTGCCAGCGTAGACAGGGGAAACACTGAAGCTTTCTTT.

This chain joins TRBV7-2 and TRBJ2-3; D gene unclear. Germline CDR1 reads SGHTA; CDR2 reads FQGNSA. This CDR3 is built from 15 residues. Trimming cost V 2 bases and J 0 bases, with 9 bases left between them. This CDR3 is CASSLKPSSTDTQYF. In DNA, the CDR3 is TGTGCCAGCAGCTTAAAACCTTCAAGCACAGATACGCAGTATTTT.